This is a list of T cell receptor beta chains from one sample in a study of T cells in localized non-small cell lung cancer. Data came from immunoSEQ multiplex PCR; TCRdb stores just in-frame clones and leaves some out. The sample holds almost 40,000 clones; 75% to 90% are singletons and the top ten take around 5.6%. This specimen consisted of peripheral blood mononuclear cells, obtained before any cancer treatment. These receptors all stem from a male donor at least 60 years old with stage II lung adenocarcinoma. Both conserved end residues are part of each CDR3. The D gene is left open where the match is weak. Clone size, where shown, is once, few, many, or a class for clones that have expanded.

cdr3_length: 16; v_call: TRBV5-1; d_call: TRBD1; clone_size: -; j_call: TRBJ1-2; cdr3_nt: TGCGCCAGCAGCCTCGCCGGGACAGGGGCAATCGGTGGCTACACCTTC; cdr3_aa: CASSLAGTGAIGGYTF
cdr3_length: 15; v_call: TRBV7-9; d_call: TRBD1; clone_size: -; j_call: TRBJ1-1; cdr3_nt: TGTGCCAGCAGCCCTCAGGGGGGCTTAAACACTGAAGCTTTCTTT; cdr3_aa: CASSPQGGLNTEAFF
cdr3_length: 14; v_call: TRBV5-6; d_call: -; clone_size: -; j_call: TRBJ2-7; cdr3_nt: TGTGCCAGCAGCTTGGCGGGCACTCCCTACGAGCAGTACTTC; cdr3_aa: CASSLAGTPYEQYF
cdr3_length: 12; v_call: TRBV2; d_call: -; clone_size: once; j_call: TRBJ2-7; cdr3_nt: TGTGCCAGCAGTGAAAGGGACATAAGCCAGTACTTC; cdr3_aa: CASSERDISQYF
cdr3_length: 13; v_call: TRBV19; d_call: -; clone_size: -; j_call: TRBJ1-2; cdr3_nt: TGTGCCAGTAGCCTCGGCAGGGGCTATGGCTACACCTTC; cdr3_aa: CASSLGRGYGYTF
cdr3_length: 15; v_call: TRBV19; d_call: -; clone_size: -; j_call: TRBJ2-7; cdr3_nt: TGTGCCAGTAGTAAGGGGCCAGGGGACCCCTACGAGCAGTACTTC; cdr3_aa: CASSKGPGDPYEQYF
cdr3_length: 16; v_call: TRBV11-2; d_call: -; clone_size: -; j_call: TRBJ2-3; cdr3_nt: TGTGCCAGCAGCTTGCCCACCGGGAGTTTGAAAGATACGCAGTATTTT; cdr3_aa: CASSLPTGSLKDTQYF
cdr3_length: 12; v_call: TRBV28; d_call: -; clone_size: -; j_call: TRBJ2-1; cdr3_nt: TGTGCCAGCAGTCGGACAGTACGCTATCTAATCTTC; cdr3_aa: CASSRTVRYLIF
cdr3_length: 15; v_call: TRBV5-4; d_call: TRBD1; clone_size: -; j_call: TRBJ2-3; cdr3_nt: TGTGCCAGCAGTGTGGACAGGGGGCTTACAGATACGCAGTATTTT; cdr3_aa: CASSVDRGLTDTQYF
cdr3_length: 14; v_call: TRBV2; d_call: -; clone_size: -; j_call: TRBJ2-2; cdr3_nt: TGTGCCAGCAATCCCCGGGGGGCGGGCGGGGAGCTGTTTTTT; cdr3_aa: CASNPRGAGGELFF
cdr3_length: 14; v_call: TRBV28; d_call: TRBD2; clone_size: once; j_call: TRBJ2-3; cdr3_nt: TGTGCCTCGGGAGGGTCCGCCACTCTTGATACGCAGTATTTT; cdr3_aa: CASGGSATLDTQYF
cdr3_length: 14; v_call: TRBV25-1; d_call: TRBD2; clone_size: -; j_call: TRBJ2-3; cdr3_nt: TGTGCCAGCAGGCTAGCGGGACGAGCAGATACGCAGTATTTT; cdr3_aa: CASRLAGRADTQYF
cdr3_length: 14; v_call: TRBV5-1; d_call: -; clone_size: -; j_call: TRBJ1-1; cdr3_nt: TGCGCCAGCAGCCCGGCCCCACCGAACACTGAAGCTTTCTTT; cdr3_aa: CASSPAPPNTEAFF
cdr3_length: 15; v_call: TRBV7-7; d_call: -; clone_size: -; j_call: TRBJ2-6; cdr3_nt: TGTGCCAGCAGCCCCGGGGCCGCTGGGGCCAACGTCCTGACTTTC; cdr3_aa: CASSPGAAGANVLTF
cdr3_length: 16; v_call: TRBV2; d_call: TRBD2; clone_size: -; j_call: TRBJ2-1; cdr3_nt: TGTGCCAGCAGTGCCCAGGCTAGCGGGTACTGGAATGAGCAGTTCTTC; cdr3_aa: CASSAQASGYWNEQFF
cdr3_length: 14; v_call: TRBV14; d_call: -; clone_size: -; j_call: TRBJ2-2; cdr3_nt: TGTGCCAGCAGCCAAGAACGGGACGGCGGGGAGCTGTTTTTT; cdr3_aa: CASSQERDGGELFF
cdr3_length: 14; v_call: TRBV7-8; d_call: -; clone_size: -; j_call: TRBJ2-1; cdr3_nt: TGTGCCAGCAGCCCGACCGGGAGTAGGAGTGAGCAGTTCTTC; cdr3_aa: CASSPTGSRSEQFF
cdr3_length: 14; v_call: TRBV6-5; d_call: TRBD2; clone_size: -; j_call: TRBJ2-1; cdr3_nt: TGTGCCAGCAGAAGAACCGGGACTAGCGGCGAGCAGTTCTTC; cdr3_aa: CASRRTGTSGEQFF
cdr3_length: 12; v_call: TRBV25-1; d_call: -; clone_size: -; j_call: TRBJ2-5; cdr3_nt: TGTGCCAGCATCGGACTGACGGAGACCCAGTACTTC; cdr3_aa: CASIGLTETQYF
cdr3_length: 12; v_call: TRBV6-5; d_call: TRBD1; clone_size: few; j_call: TRBJ1-2; cdr3_nt: TGTGCCAGCAGCCCACAGGGGTATGGCTACACCTTC; cdr3_aa: CASSPQGYGYTF
cdr3_length: 16; v_call: TRBV7-6; d_call: -; clone_size: once; j_call: TRBJ2-7; cdr3_nt: TGTGCCAGCAGCTTAGGGATTCCGTGGAGCTCCTACGAGCAGTACTTC; cdr3_aa: CASSLGIPWSSYEQYF
cdr3_length: 15; v_call: TRBV6-6; d_call: -; clone_size: -; j_call: TRBJ2-3; cdr3_nt: TGTGCCAGCAGCTGGGGGGACCCGACCACAGATACGCAGTATTTT; cdr3_aa: CASSWGDPTTDTQYF
cdr3_length: 18; v_call: TRBV6-1; d_call: TRBD2; clone_size: -; j_call: TRBJ2-3; cdr3_nt: TGTGCCAGCAGTGGGACTAGCGGGAGGGCCGTGAGAACAGATACGCAGTATTTT; cdr3_aa: CASSGTSGRAVRTDTQYF